This is a list of T cell receptor beta chains from one sample in a study of siplizumab effects on memory and regulatory T cells. Assay used: immunoSEQ multiplex PCR; TCRdb lists only in-frame clones, some missing. This sample yields around 77,000 clones, of which about 90% are seen a single time; approximately 31% belongs to the top ten. Sequencing was done on a sample of CD8+ T cells sorted from blood. Receptors originate from a human donor in good health. CDR3s include the opening cysteine and the closing phenylalanine or tryptophan. D genes are given only for firm matches. Clone size, where shown, is once, few, many, or a class for clones that have expanded.

TRBJ2-7	TRBV7-9	once	.	CASIDGLGHGYEQYF	TGTGCCAGCATCGATGGGTTAGGACACGGCTACGAGCAGTACTTC
TRBJ2-5	TRBV5-4	once	.	CASSGPRPPTTSYQETQYF	TGTGCCAGCAGCGGACCGCGCCCCCCAACAACTAGCTACCAAGAGACCCAGTACTTC
TRBJ1-5	TRBV7-9	few	.	CASSPSESNQPQHF	TGTGCCAGCAGCCCGAGTGAAAGCAATCAGCCCCAGCATTTT
TRBJ2-1	TRBV21-1	.	.	CASSKAVAGGPIEDEQFF	TGTGCCAGCAGCAAAGCGGTAGCGGGAGGGCCAATTGAGGATGAGCAGTTCTTC
TRBJ1-1	TRBV7-9	.	TRBD1	CASSSGTGHGTEAFF	TGTGCCAGCAGTTCCGGGACAGGGCATGGGACTGAAGCTTTCTTT
TRBJ1-2	TRBV4-1	.	.	CASSQDHRDGYTF	TGCGCCAGCAGCCAAGATCACAGGGATGGCTACACCTTC
TRBJ1-3	TRBV23-1	.	.	CASAPGRRNSGNTIYF	TGCGCCAGCGCTCCGGGACGGCGAAACTCTGGAAACACCATATATTTT
TRBJ2-2	TRBV27	few	.	CASNVWPNTGELFF	TGTGCCAGCAACGTCTGGCCAAACACCGGGGAGCTGTTTTTT
TRBJ2-1	TRBV6-5	once	TRBD2	CASSLGTRNEQFF	TGTGCCAGCAGTCTTGGGACTAGGAATGAGCAGTTCTTC
TRBJ2-5	TRBV4-2	.	.	CASSQVRGGETQYF	TGTGCCAGCAGCCAAGTGAGGGGTGGGGAGACCCAGTACTTC
TRBJ2-7	TRBV5-1	.	.	CASSLAGLEQYF	TGCGCCAGCAGCTTGGCCGGGTTGGAGCAGTACTTC
TRBJ2-1	TRBV29-1	.	TRBD2	CSVDVGGYNEQFF	TGCAGCGTTGACGTGGGGGGGTACAATGAGCAGTTCTTC
TRBJ1-1	TRBV7-9	.	TRBD1	CASSLTGTGGGTEAFF	TGTGCCAGCAGCTTAACCGGGACAGGGGGCGGAACTGAAGCTTTCTTT
TRBJ1-1	TRBV9	once	.	CASSAEREQMGLNTEAFF	TGTGCCAGCAGCGCCGAAAGGGAACAGATGGGTTTGAACACTGAAGCTTTCTTT
TRBJ2-1	TRBV19	once	TRBD2	CASRDSGGYNEQFF	TGTGCCAGCCGTGATAGCGGGGGGTACAATGAGCAGTTCTTC
TRBJ2-6	TRBV14	.	.	CASSPLVGANVLTF	TGTGCCAGCAGCCCTCTGGTCGGGGCCAACGTCCTGACTTTC
TRBJ2-2	TRBV23-1	.	TRBD1	CASRRTRTGAFTGELFF	TGCGCCAGCAGGCGAACAAGGACAGGTGCTTTTACCGGGGAGCTGTTTTTT
TRBJ2-5	TRBV25-1	few	.	CATMGPPTQYF	TGTGCCACCATGGGACCCCCGACCCAGTACTTC
TRBJ2-1	TRBV5-1	.	.	CASSLVFGVVYNEQFF	TGCGCCAGCAGCTTGGTTTTCGGGGTCGTCTACAATGAGCAGTTCTTC
TRBJ2-7	TRBV7-9	.	.	CASSAGDIFDEQYF	TGTGCCAGCAGCGCAGGGGACATATTCGACGAGCAGTACTTC
TRBJ2-2	TRBV6-6	.	.	CASSYFSNTGELFF	TGTGCCAGCAGTTACTTTTCGAACACCGGGGAGCTGTTTTTT
TRBJ2-3	TRBV4-1	.	.	CASSKVLGRGTDTQYF	TGCGCCAGCAGCAAAGTCTTGGGCCGGGGTACAGATACGCAGTATTTT
TRBJ2-7	TRBV7-9	.	.	CASSFRGPTYEQYF	TGTGCCAGCAGCTTCAGAGGGCCAACCTACGAGCAGTACTTC
TRBJ2-3	TRBV9	.	.	CASSVEGLTDTQYF	TGTGCCAGCAGCGTTGAAGGCCTCACAGATACGCAGTATTTT
TRBJ1-3	TRBV5-8	.	.	CASSFRGEAGNTIYF	TGTGCCAGCAGCTTCAGGGGAGAAGCTGGAAACACCATATATTTT
TRBJ2-2	TRBV7-9	.	TRBD1	CASSPLGGTGNTGELFF	TGTGCCAGCAGCCCACTAGGTGGGACAGGGAACACCGGGGAGCTGTTTTTT
TRBJ2-7	TRBV7-9	.	.	CASSLDRLGHEQYF	TGTGCCAGCAGCTTAGATAGACTAGGACACGAGCAGTACTTC
TRBJ2-7	TRBV7-8	.	.	CASSLALVEPLF	TGTGCCAGCAGCTTAGCGTTGGTCGAACCGCTCTTC
TRBJ2-5	TRBV21-1	once	.	CASSKEGAQETQYF	TGTGCCAGCAGCAAAGAGGGAGCACAAGAGACCCAGTACTTC
TRBJ2-7	TRBV2	.	.	CASSDFQKSYEQYF	TGTGCCAGCAGTGATTTTCAGAAATCCTACGAGCAGTACTTC
TRBJ2-5	TRBV9	.	.	CASSGTQGVGETQYF	TGTGCCAGCAGCGGGACACAGGGCGTTGGAGAGACCCAGTACTTC
TRBJ2-2	TRBV19	.	.	CASKVLSGQILNTGELFF	TGTGCCAGTAAAGTGCTTTCAGGACAGATTCTCAACACCGGGGAGCTGTTTTTT
TRBJ1-2	TRBV7-9	.	.	CASSLALGGAGYTF	TGTGCCAGCAGCTTAGCGCTTGGGGGGGCTGGCTACACCTTC
TRBJ2-7	TRBV27	.	.	CASRTGDEQYF	TGTGCCAGCAGGACAGGCGACGAGCAGTACTTC
TRBJ2-5	TRBV19	.	.	CASSAGDQETQYF	TGTGCCAGTAGTGCAGGGGATCAAGAGACCCAGTACTTC
TRBJ2-7	TRBV6-5	.	.	CASSLTGSYEQYF	TGTGCCAGCAGTTTGACAGGATCCTACGAGCAGTACTTC
TRBJ2-1	TRBV2	.	.	CASKSGLSSYNEQFF	TGTGCCAGCAAGTCGGGGTTGAGCTCCTACAATGAGCAGTTCTTC
TRBJ1-1	TRBV7-9	.	.	CASTEPRDLTEAFF	TGTGCCAGCACCGAACCGCGGGACCTAACTGAAGCTTTCTTT
TRBJ2-5	TRBV27	.	.	CASSLFRQETQYF	TGTGCCAGCAGTTTATTTAGGCAAGAGACCCAGTACTTC
TRBJ2-3	TRBV11-3	once	TRBD2	CASSAAGTSGTSTDTQYF	TGTGCCAGCAGCGCGGCCGGGACTAGCGGGACCAGCACAGATACGCAGTATTTT
TRBJ2-1	TRBV5-1	.	.	CASSLGGNEQFF	TGCGCCAGCAGCTTGGGCGGGAATGAGCAGTTCTTC
TRBJ2-1	TRBV4-1	.	TRBD2	CASSYPPAGEYNEQFF	TGCGCCAGCAGCTACCCCCCAGCGGGAGAGTACAATGAGCAGTTCTTC
TRBJ2-1	TRBV9	.	TRBD1	CASSVERGPSYNEQFF	TGTGCCAGCAGCGTAGAGAGGGGGCCATCCTACAATGAGCAGTTCTTC
TRBJ2-1	TRBV27	.	.	CASGLSGYNEQFF	TGTGCCAGCGGTCTGAGCGGTTACAATGAGCAGTTCTTC
TRBJ2-1	TRBV5-1	.	.	CASSFARGSSYNEQFF	TGCGCCAGCAGCTTTGCCCGCGGCAGCTCCTACAATGAGCAGTTCTTC
TRBJ2-1	TRBV5-1	.	TRBD2	CASSLVAGAGNEQFF	TGCGCCAGCAGCTTGGTAGCGGGGGCGGGGAATGAGCAGTTCTTC
TRBJ1-5	TRBV19	.	.	CASSLVVGNQPQHF	TGTGCCAGTAGTCTCGTGGTGGGCAATCAGCCCCAGCATTTT
TRBJ2-3	TRBV7-6	.	TRBD2	CASSWPGGRAGTDTQYF	TGTGCCAGCAGCTGGCCCGGGGGGAGGGCCGGTACAGATACGCAGTATTTT
TRBJ2-7	TRBV27	.	TRBD2	CASSITSASYEQYF	TGTGCCAGCAGTATTACTAGCGCCTCCTACGAGCAGTACTTC
TRBJ1-1	TRBV27	.	.	CASSPGTWGNEAFF	TGTGCCAGCAGTCCCGGGACTTGGGGAAATGAAGCTTTCTTT
TRBJ2-1	TRBV5-1	.	TRBD2	CASSLGLAGDEQFF	TGCGCCAGCAGCTTGGGACTAGCGGGAGATGAGCAGTTCTTC
TRBJ2-5	TRBV7-9	.	.	CASVLGWAETQYF	TGTGCCAGCGTCTTGGGGTGGGCTGAGACCCAGTACTTC
TRBJ1-1	TRBV29-1	.	.	CSVGSGTSTEAFF	TGCAGCGTCGGGTCAGGGACTTCCACTGAAGCTTTCTTT
TRBJ1-1	TRBV19	few	.	CASIGTGPEAFF	TGTGCCAGTATTGGGACGGGACCTGAAGCTTTCTTT
TRBJ2-1	TRBV19	few	.	CASSTANYNEQFF	TGTGCCAGTAGTACAGCGAACTACAATGAGCAGTTCTTC
TRBJ2-7	TRBV7-9	.	.	CASGPTSYEQYF	TGTGCCAGCGGGCCTACCTCCTACGAGCAGTACTTC
TRBJ1-1	TRBV19	.	.	CASSATVNTEAFF	TGTGCCAGTAGTGCAACAGTAAACACTGAAGCTTTCTTT
TRBJ2-7	TRBV6-5	.	.	CASRTRQDVIYEQYF	TGTGCCAGCCGGACTAGACAGGACGTGATCTACGAGCAGTACTTC
TRBJ1-2	TRBV13	.	.	CASSQGPSGYTF	TGTGCCAGCAGTCAGGGACCAAGCGGCTACACCTTC